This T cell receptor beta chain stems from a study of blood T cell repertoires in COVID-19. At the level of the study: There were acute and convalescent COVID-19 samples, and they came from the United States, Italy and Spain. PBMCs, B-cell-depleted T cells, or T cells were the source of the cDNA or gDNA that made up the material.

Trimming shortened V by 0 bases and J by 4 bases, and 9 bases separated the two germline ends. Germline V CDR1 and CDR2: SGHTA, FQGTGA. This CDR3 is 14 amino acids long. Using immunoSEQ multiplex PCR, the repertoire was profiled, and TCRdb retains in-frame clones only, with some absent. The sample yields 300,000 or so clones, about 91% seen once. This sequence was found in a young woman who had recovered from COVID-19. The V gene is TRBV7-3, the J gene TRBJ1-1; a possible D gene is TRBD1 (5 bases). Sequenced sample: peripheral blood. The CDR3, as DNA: TGTGCCAGCAGCTTAACGTGGGGGGGCACTGAAGCTTTCTTT. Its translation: CASSLTWGGTEAFF.